This record covers a single T cell receptor (beta chain). Seattle researchers signed up patients amid active infection and tracked them longitudinally. As processed by the authors: By means of reference gene primer amplification, nucleated cell counts were estimated. Data came from immunoSEQ multiplex PCR; TCRdb stores just in-frame clones and leaves some out. The V and J calls and clone size come from that table; D and trimming were worked out from the DNA. The sample lists a few hundred thousand clones, over 75% occurring once. Germline CDR1 is ENHRY and CDR2 is SYGVKD. V gave up 6 bases and J gave up 4 bases; unmatched junction bases: 10. The CDR3 extends over 17 amino acids. This entry comes from a study of blood T cell repertoires in COVID-19. Study-wide context: Donors in the United States, Italy and Spain gave samples during acute or convalescent COVID-19. PBMCs, B-cell-depleted T cells, or T cells provided the cDNA or gDNA that made up the material.

The source of this sequence is a woman aged 25 to 39 with COVID-19, enrolled during active disease. Sequencing was performed on peripheral blood. The J gene is TRBJ2-2, the V gene TRBV10-3; 11 positions agree with TRBD2. The CDR3 loop is CAIRASSGRSTTGELFF. In DNA form, the CDR3 reads TGTGCCATCAGGGCCTCTAGCGGGAGGTCAACCACCGGGGAGCTGTTTTTT.